One TCR beta chain is described in this entry. Deletions cut 3 bases from V and 0 bases from J, with 11 bases between. The CDR3 extends over 15 amino acids. CDR1 is SEHNR, CDR2 FQNEAQ, per germline (reference sequence). This sample was included in a study of control samples from healthy donors and cancer patients. The table came from immunoSEQ multiplex PCR; TCRdb's copy has only in-frame clones and leaves some out. The table records approximately 82,000 clones, over 90% of them present only once. The source is a young woman in good health. This chain uses TRBV7-9 with TRBJ1-2; D perhaps matches TRBD1 (5 bases). Material for sequencing was blood. CDR3 DNA: TGTGCCAGCAGCTTTGGGGGGGTGACTAACTATGGCTACACCTTC. Translation: CASSFGGVTNYGYTF.